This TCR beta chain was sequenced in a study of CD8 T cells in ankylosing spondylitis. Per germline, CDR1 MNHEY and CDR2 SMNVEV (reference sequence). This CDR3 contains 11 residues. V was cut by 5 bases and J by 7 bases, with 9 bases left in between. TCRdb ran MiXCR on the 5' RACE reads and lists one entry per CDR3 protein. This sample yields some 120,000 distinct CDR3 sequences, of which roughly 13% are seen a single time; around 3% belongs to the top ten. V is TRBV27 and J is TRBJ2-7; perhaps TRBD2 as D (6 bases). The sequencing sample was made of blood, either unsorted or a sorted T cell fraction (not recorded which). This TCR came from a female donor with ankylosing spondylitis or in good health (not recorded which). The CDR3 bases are TGTGCCAGCAGTCCCGGGGGAGAGCAGTACTTC. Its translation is CASSPGGEQYF.